This entry concerns a single TCR beta chain. The V gene lost 1 base and the J gene lost 6 bases, with 11 bases spanning the gap. The CDR3 consists of 13 residues. Per germline, CDR1 SGDLS and CDR2 YYNGEE. A multiplex PCR was run with 60 Vbeta primers and 13 Jbeta primers. Method: immunoSEQ multiplex PCR; TCRdb's copy keeps in-frame clones and lacks some. The sample has 130,000 to 150,000 clones; over 60% are singletons. This entry comes from a study of cytomegalovirus exposure and HLA in healthy donors. Specimen: PBMCs. The chain carries TRBV9 and TRBJ2-7; D is possibly TRBD2 (6 bases). The clonotype was recovered from a man between 35 and 55 years old in good health and CMV-seropositive. The CDR3 DNA sequence: TGTGCCAGCAGCGTAAGGGTCGGGGGCGAGCAGTACTTC. Translated, it gives CASSVRVGGEQYF.